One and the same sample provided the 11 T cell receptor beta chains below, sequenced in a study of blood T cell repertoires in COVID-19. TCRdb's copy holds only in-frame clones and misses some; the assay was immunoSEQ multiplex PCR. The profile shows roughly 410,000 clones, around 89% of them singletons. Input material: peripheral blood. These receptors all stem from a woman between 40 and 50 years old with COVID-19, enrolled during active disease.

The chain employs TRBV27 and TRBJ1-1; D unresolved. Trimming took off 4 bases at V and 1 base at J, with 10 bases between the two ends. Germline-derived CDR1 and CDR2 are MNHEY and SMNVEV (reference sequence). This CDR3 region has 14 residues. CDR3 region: CASSWGEGNTEAFF. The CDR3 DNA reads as TGTGCCAGCAGTTGGGGAGAGGGGAACACTGAAGCTTTCTTT.

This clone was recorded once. Here the CDR3 reads CASSQSGPGEVLYGYTF. The CDR3 DNA reads TGCGCCAGCAGTCAATCCGGCCCCGGGGAGGTTCTCTATGGCTACACCTTC. V and J are TRBV23-1 and TRBJ1-2; D is unclear. TRBV23-1 belongs to the ORF category, with a function that is uncertain. The CDR3 contains 17 residues. Trimming took 0 bases from V and 4 from J, leaving 18 bases between them.

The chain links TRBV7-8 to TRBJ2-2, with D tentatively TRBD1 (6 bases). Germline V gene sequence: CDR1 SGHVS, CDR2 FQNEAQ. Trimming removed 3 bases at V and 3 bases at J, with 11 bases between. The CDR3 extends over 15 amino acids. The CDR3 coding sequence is TGTGCCAGCAGCTTGCAGGACAGATACACCGGGGAGCTGTTTTTT. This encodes CASSLQDRYTGELFF.

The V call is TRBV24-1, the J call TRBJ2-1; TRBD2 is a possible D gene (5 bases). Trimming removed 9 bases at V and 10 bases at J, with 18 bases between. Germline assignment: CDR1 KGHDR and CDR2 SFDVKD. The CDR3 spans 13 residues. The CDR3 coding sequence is TGTGCCACCGGCGACCCGATAAAGCGGGAGCAGTTCTTC. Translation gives CATGDPIKREQFF.

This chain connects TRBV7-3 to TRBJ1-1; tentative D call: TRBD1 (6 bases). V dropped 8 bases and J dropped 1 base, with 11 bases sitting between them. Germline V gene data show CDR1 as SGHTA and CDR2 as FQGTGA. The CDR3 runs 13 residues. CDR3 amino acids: CASGTPPNTEAFF. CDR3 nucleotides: TGTGCCAGCGGGACACCCCCGAACACTGAAGCTTTCTTT.

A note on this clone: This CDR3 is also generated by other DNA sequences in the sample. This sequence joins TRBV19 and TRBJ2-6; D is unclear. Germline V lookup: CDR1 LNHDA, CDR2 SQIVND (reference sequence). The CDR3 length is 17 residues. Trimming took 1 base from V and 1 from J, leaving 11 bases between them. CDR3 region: CASSIGLVSSGANVLTF. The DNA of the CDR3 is TGTGCCAGTAGTATAGGTCTAGTGTCATCTGGGGCCAACGTCCTGACTTTC.

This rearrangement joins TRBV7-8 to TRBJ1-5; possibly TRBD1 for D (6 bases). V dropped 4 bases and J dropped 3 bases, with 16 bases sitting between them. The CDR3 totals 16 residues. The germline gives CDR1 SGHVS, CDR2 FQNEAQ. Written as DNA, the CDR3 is TGTGCCAGCAGCTCCTTCGGACAGTACTACAATCAGCCCCAGCATTTT. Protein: CASSSFGQYYNQPQHF.

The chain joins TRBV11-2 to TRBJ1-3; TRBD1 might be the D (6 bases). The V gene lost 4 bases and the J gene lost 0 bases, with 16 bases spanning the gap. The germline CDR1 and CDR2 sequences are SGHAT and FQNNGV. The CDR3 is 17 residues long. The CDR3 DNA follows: TGTGCCAGCAGCTGGTCCGGGACAACGAGCTCTGGAAACACCATATATTTT. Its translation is CASSWSGTTSSGNTIYF.

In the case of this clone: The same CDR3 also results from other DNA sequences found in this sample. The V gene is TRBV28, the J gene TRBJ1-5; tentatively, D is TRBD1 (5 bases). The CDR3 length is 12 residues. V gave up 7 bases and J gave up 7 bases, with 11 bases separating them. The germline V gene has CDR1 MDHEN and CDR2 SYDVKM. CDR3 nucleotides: TGTGCCAGCAACCAGGGTCACCAGCCCCAGCATTTT. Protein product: CASNQGHQPQHF.

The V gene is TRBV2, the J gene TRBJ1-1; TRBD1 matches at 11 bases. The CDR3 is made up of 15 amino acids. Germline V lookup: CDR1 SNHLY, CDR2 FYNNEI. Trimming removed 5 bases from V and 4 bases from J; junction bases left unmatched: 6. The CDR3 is CASSRDRGAITEAFF. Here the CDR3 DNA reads TGTGCCAGCAGTCGGGACAGGGGGGCGATCACTGAAGCTTTCTTT.

CDR3 bases: TGTGCCAGCAAAGGGGTCAGTGAGCAGTTCTTC. Translated: CASKGVSEQFF. The chain combines TRBV28 with TRBJ2-1; TRBD1 is a possible D gene (5 bases). CDR1 and CDR2 (germline): MDHEN, SYDVKM. Trimming took off 7 bases at V and 9 bases at J, with 10 bases between the two ends. This CDR3 spans 11 amino acids.